The rows below give T cell receptor beta chains drawn from one sample of a study of cytomegalovirus exposure and HLA in healthy donors. Profiled with immunoSEQ multiplex PCR; TCRdb holds only in-frame clones, not every one. The sample carries approximately 160,000 clones, around two thirds recorded once. Sequencing was done on a sample of PBMCs. The receptor set was obtained from a man aged 50 to 59 in good health and CMV-seronegative. The CDR3 runs from the conserved cysteine through the conserved F or W. D genes are given only for firm matches. The size entry is marked missing in some rows and otherwise reads once, few, many or a size class.

clone_size: NA
j_call: TRBJ1-1
d_call: TRBD1
v_call: TRBV19
cdr3_nt: TGTGCCAGTCGTGAGGGGGCGAGTACTGAAGCTTTCTTT
cdr3_aa: CASREGASTEAFF

clone_size: NA
j_call: TRBJ1-1
d_call: NA
v_call: TRBV6-6
cdr3_nt: TGTGCCAGCAGCGCTGGTGGGGGGGGAACTGAAGCTTTCTTT
cdr3_aa: CASSAGGGGTEAFF

clone_size: NA
j_call: TRBJ1-1
d_call: NA
v_call: TRBV7-9
cdr3_nt: TGTGCCAGCAGCTCGCCGGGGAACACTGAAGCTTTCTTT
cdr3_aa: CASSSPGNTEAFF

clone_size: few
j_call: TRBJ2-7
d_call: NA
v_call: TRBV4-1
cdr3_nt: TGCGCCAGCAGCCAAGATGAGGGCTCCTACGAGCAGTACTTC
cdr3_aa: CASSQDEGSYEQYF

clone_size: NA
j_call: TRBJ2-5
d_call: NA
v_call: TRBV5-6
cdr3_nt: TGTGCCAGCAGCCCATCGACAGGCGAGGAGACCCAGTACTTC
cdr3_aa: CASSPSTGEETQYF

clone_size: NA
j_call: TRBJ2-3
d_call: NA
v_call: TRBV7-2
cdr3_nt: TGTGCCAGCAGCTTAGCGCCAGGGGCAGGCGCAGATACGCAGTATTTT
cdr3_aa: CASSLAPGAGADTQYF

clone_size: NA
j_call: TRBJ1-1
d_call: NA
v_call: TRBV11-3
cdr3_nt: TGTGCCAGCAGCACAGGGACGGCTGAAGCTTTCTTT
cdr3_aa: CASSTGTAEAFF

clone_size: NA
j_call: TRBJ2-5
d_call: TRBD1
v_call: TRBV10-2
cdr3_nt: TGCGCCATCCAGGGGGCGGGGGAGACCCAGTACTTC
cdr3_aa: CAIQGAGETQYF

clone_size: NA
j_call: TRBJ2-5
d_call: NA
v_call: TRBV7-2
cdr3_nt: TGTGCCAGCAGCGAGGGGGGGCCACAAGAGACCCAGTACTTC
cdr3_aa: CASSEGGPQETQYF

clone_size: NA
j_call: TRBJ2-5
d_call: NA
v_call: TRBV11-2
cdr3_nt: TGTGCCAGCAGCTCATTCAGTACTACCTCTCAAGAGACCCAGTACTTC
cdr3_aa: CASSSFSTTSQETQYF

clone_size: few
j_call: TRBJ2-1
d_call: NA
v_call: TRBV18
cdr3_nt: TGTGCCAGCTCACACAGTGATGATGAGCAGTTCTTC
cdr3_aa: CASSHSDDEQFF

clone_size: NA
j_call: TRBJ2-5
d_call: NA
v_call: TRBV6-1
cdr3_nt: TGTGCCAGCAGTGAAAACAGGGACCAGTACTTC
cdr3_aa: CASSENRDQYF

clone_size: NA
j_call: TRBJ1-1
d_call: NA
v_call: TRBV6-5
cdr3_nt: TGTGCCAGCAGGACCACAGGGCGGGCTGAAGCTTTCTTT
cdr3_aa: CASRTTGRAEAFF

clone_size: NA
j_call: TRBJ2-3
d_call: NA
v_call: TRBV5-1
cdr3_nt: TGCGCCAGCAGCTTAGGGGATTTTGTCGGAGATACGCAGTATTTT
cdr3_aa: CASSLGDFVGDTQYF

clone_size: NA
j_call: TRBJ1-2
d_call: TRBD1
v_call: TRBV10-3
cdr3_nt: TGTGCCATCAGTGACTCGGGACAGGGGGCGGTCTCTAACTATGGCTACACCTTC
cdr3_aa: CAISDSGQGAVSNYGYTF

clone_size: once
j_call: TRBJ2-1
d_call: NA
v_call: TRBV7-2
cdr3_nt: TGTGCCAGCAGCTTAGGACTGAGTTACAATGAGCAGTTCTTC
cdr3_aa: CASSLGLSYNEQFF

clone_size: NA
j_call: TRBJ2-3
d_call: TRBD2
v_call: TRBV5-1
cdr3_nt: TGCGCCAGCAGCTTAGGGACTAGCGGGGGCAGAGATACGCAGTATTTT
cdr3_aa: CASSLGTSGGRDTQYF

clone_size: NA
j_call: TRBJ1-5
d_call: NA
v_call: TRBV25-1
cdr3_nt: TGTGCCAGCAGTGCGAGGAGCCAGAAGCAGCCCCAGCATTTT
cdr3_aa: CASSARSQKQPQHF

clone_size: few
j_call: TRBJ2-7
d_call: TRBD2
v_call: TRBV5-4
cdr3_nt: TGTGCCAGCAGCTTGGCTGAGCGGGGAGGACGCGAGCAGTACTTC
cdr3_aa: CASSLAERGGREQYF

clone_size: NA
j_call: TRBJ1-4
d_call: TRBD1
v_call: TRBV5-1
cdr3_nt: TGCGCCAGCAGCTTGGATCCCGACAGGGGGAAAGGATATGAAAAACTGTTTTTT
cdr3_aa: CASSLDPDRGKGYEKLFF

clone_size: once
j_call: TRBJ2-3
d_call: NA
v_call: TRBV5-4
cdr3_nt: TGTGCCAGCAGCGAGGAGGGATCAGATACGCAGTATTTT
cdr3_aa: CASSEEGSDTQYF

clone_size: NA
j_call: TRBJ1-2
d_call: NA
v_call: TRBV5-1
cdr3_nt: TGCGCCAGCAGCCTTGACAGGCGGGGCTACACCTTC
cdr3_aa: CASSLDRRGYTF

clone_size: once
j_call: TRBJ1-2
d_call: NA
v_call: TRBV9
cdr3_nt: TGTGCCAGCAGCGGCCCGTCGGATGGCTACACCTTC
cdr3_aa: CASSGPSDGYTF

clone_size: NA
j_call: TRBJ2-3
d_call: TRBD1
v_call: TRBV5-1
cdr3_nt: TGCGCCAGCCACCAAGGACAGGGTAGCACAGATACGCAGTATTTT
cdr3_aa: CASHQGQGSTDTQYF

clone_size: few
j_call: TRBJ1-5
d_call: TRBD1
v_call: TRBV28
cdr3_nt: TGTGCCAGCATCGCCCAGGGGGCTAGCAATCAGCCCCAGCATTTT
cdr3_aa: CASIAQGASNQPQHF

clone_size: few
j_call: TRBJ1-5
d_call: NA
v_call: TRBV7-9
cdr3_nt: TGTGCCAGCCAGGGGCGCAATCAGCCCCAGCATTTT
cdr3_aa: CASQGRNQPQHF

clone_size: NA
j_call: TRBJ2-2
d_call: NA
v_call: TRBV5-4
cdr3_nt: TGTGCCACCCTACCAGGAAGGGGGTTAAACACCGGGGAGCTGTTTTTT
cdr3_aa: CATLPGRGLNTGELFF

clone_size: few
j_call: TRBJ1-1
d_call: NA
v_call: TRBV5-6
cdr3_nt: TGTGCCAGCACCGTTGGGGGGGGGCAGGTTGAAGCTTTCTTT
cdr3_aa: CASTVGGGQVEAFF

clone_size: NA
j_call: TRBJ1-1
d_call: NA
v_call: TRBV11-2
cdr3_nt: TGTGCCAGCAGCTTAGAAGGGGCGAACACTGAAGCTTTCTTT
cdr3_aa: CASSLEGANTEAFF